This entry is about one TCR beta chain. Its target is not known. This entry is derived from a study of CD8+ T cells in alopecia areata. Study outcomes and limitations: Under tofacitinib, fewer expanded CD8+ clones appeared among the top 100 scalp clones.

It was cDNA, reverse transcribed from extracted RNA, that served as the sequencing template. The repertoire was sequenced with immunoSEQ multiplex PCR; TCRdb's copy has only in-frame clones and lacks some. This sample yields about 220,000 clones, of which about 50% are seen a single time; 1.6% belongs to the top ten. V lost 10 bases, J lost 0 bases, and 14 bases stayed unmatched. The length of the CDR3 is 16 residues. Germline CDR1 SGDLS, CDR2 YYNGEE. As for treatment: oral pan-JAK inhibitor, 5-10 mg twice daily. The sequences come from CD4+ T cells sorted from blood, collected at week 4, from a patient treated with tofacitinib. The chain uses TRBV9 and TRBJ2-5, with 8 bases aligning to TRBD2. This clonotype was sampled from a human donor with alopecia areata. The CDR3 loop is CAGEKTLLADQETQYF. CDR3 sequence (DNA): TGTGCCGGGGAGAAGACCTTACTAGCGGACCAAGAGACCCAGTACTTC.